This T cell receptor (beta chain) is from a study of beta chain features in type 1 diabetes. Findings and caveats of the study: VDJ junctions from patients with type 1 diabetes contained fewer insertions and more deletions. Patients showed naive, central memory and Treg TCRB repertoires that appeared more similar than those of healthy donors. Within each of all four CD4+ subsets, Type 1 diabetes patients had TCRB CDR3s that were moderately but significantly shorter.

A word on this clone: No antigen is known for it.

Germline V gene lookup returns CDR1 SGHRS and CDR2 YFSETQ. With 3 bases removed from V and 2 bases from J, the gap between germline ends came to 11 bases. The CDR3 sequence is 14 residues long. Reverse transcribing all isolated RNA meant expressed TCRB transcripts were sequenced. Only in-frame clones appear in the TCRdb table, and some are missing; sequencing was by immunoSEQ multiplex PCR. Here the sample spans fewer than 350,000 clones, 15% to 20% being singletons. The receptor's source is a woman aged 18-29 years in good health. This rearrangement joins TRBV5-1 to TRBJ2-5, with D possibly matching TRBD2 (6 bases). Sequenced input: naive CD4+ T cells from blood. The CDR3 sequence: CASSSGGTQETQYF. In DNA, the CDR3 is TGCGCCAGCAGCTCCGGGGGAACACAAGAGACCCAGTACTTC.